This TCR beta chain came from a study of T cell changes during pregnancy in multiple sclerosis. The CDR3 covers 15 residues. V was clipped by 5 bases and J by 2 bases, with 13 bases between them. Germline-derived CDR1 and CDR2 are MGHRA and YSYEKL. Sequencing was performed with immunoSEQ multiplex PCR; in TCRdb, only in-frame clones are kept and a portion is missing. The sample yields about 98,000 clones, 92% seen once. The TCR was taken from a female donor in good health, enrolled as a control in a pregnancy study. The source was peripheral blood, collected after pregnancy. The gene calls are TRBV4-1 and TRBJ1-3; perhaps TRBD1 as D (6 bases). The CDR3 nucleotides are TGCGCCAGCAGCGGAGGGGGGGGGCCTGGAAACACCATATATTTT. Protein product: CASSGGGGPGNTIYF.